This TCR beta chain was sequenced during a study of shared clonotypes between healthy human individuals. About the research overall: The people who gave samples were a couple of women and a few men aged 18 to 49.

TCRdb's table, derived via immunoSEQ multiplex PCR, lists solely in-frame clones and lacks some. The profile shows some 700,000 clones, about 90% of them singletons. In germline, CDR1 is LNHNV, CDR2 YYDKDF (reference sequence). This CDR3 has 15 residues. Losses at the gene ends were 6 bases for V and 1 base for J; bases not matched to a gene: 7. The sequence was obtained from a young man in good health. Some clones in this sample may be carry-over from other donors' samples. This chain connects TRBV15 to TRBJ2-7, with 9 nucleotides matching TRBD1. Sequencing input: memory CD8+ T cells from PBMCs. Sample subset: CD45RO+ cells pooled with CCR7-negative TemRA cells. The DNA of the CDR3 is TGTGCCACCAGTCTCCCGGGACAGGGTTCCTACGAGCAGTACTTC. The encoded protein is CATSLPGQGSYEQYF.